Each of the 15 T cell receptor beta chains below was sequenced from the same sample in a study of shared clonotypes between healthy human individuals. CD45RO-negative CD8 cells positively selected for CCR7 made up the naive population, which excluded terminally differentiated effector memory CD45RA+ cells. Only in-frame clones appear in the TCRdb table, and some are missing; sequencing was by immunoSEQ multiplex PCR. The sample yields about 2.1 million clones, about 94% seen once. The sample was naive CD8+ T cells from PBMCs. The receptors derive from a man aged 18 to 30 in good health. Some clones in this sample may be carry-over from other donors' samples.

This clone showed up just a few times. V is TRBV4-1 and J is TRBJ1-5, with TRBD1 identical over 7 bases. This CDR3 region has 13 residues. Germline V gene sequence: CDR1 MGHRA, CDR2 YSYEKL. After removal of 5 bases from V and 7 bases from J, the junction contained 5 bases not matched to a gene. CDR3 bases: TGCGCCAGCAGCTCCCTCAGGGGGCAGCCCCAGCATTTT. Translating gives CASSSLRGQPQHF.

This chain links TRBV28 with TRBJ1-2; D unresolved. The CDR3 length is 12 residues. Trimming shortened V by 1 base and J by 7 bases, and 7 bases separated the two germline ends. Germline assignment: CDR1 MDHEN and CDR2 SYDVKM. CDR3 sequence: CASSLYGFGYTF. The CDR3 bases are TGTGCCAGCAGTTTATACGGATTTGGCTACACCTTC.

Concerning this clone: A much bigger clone sits one base away, suggesting this may be a read error. Other DNA sequences in this specimen translate into the identical CDR3. This rearrangement joins TRBV7-8 to TRBJ2-7, with D unresolved. Germline CDR1 is SGHVS and CDR2 is FQNEAQ. Trimming took 5 bases from V and 1 from J, leaving 3 bases between them. This CDR3 has 11 amino acids. The CDR3 spells CASSPSYEQYF. CDR3 DNA: TGTGCCAGCAGCCCATCCTACGAGCAGTACTTC.

J is TRBJ1-2 and V is TRBV5-6; 9 bases map to TRBD1. J gave up 5 bases and V 4 bases, and 9 bases lay outside the gene matches. Per germline, CDR1 SGHDT and CDR2 YYEEEE. The CDR3 is 15 residues long. The CDR3 loop reads CASSPDGTGKYGYTF. The CDR3, as DNA: TGTGCCAGCAGCCCAGACGGGACAGGGAAGTATGGCTACACCTTC.

This chain links TRBV28 with TRBJ2-5, with D possibly being TRBD1 or TRBD2 (5 bases each). CDR3 length: 14 residues. The V gene's germline CDR1 is MDHEN and CDR2 SYDVKM. Trimming left V 5 bases short and J 3 bases short, with 13 bases between. The CDR3 DNA sequence: TGTGCCAGCAGTCCCCCCGGGGCGAAAGAGACCCAGTACTTC. Its translation is CASSPPGAKETQYF.

As regards this clone: Other DNA sequences of this sample code for an identical CDR3. The rearrangement joins TRBV28 to TRBJ1-1; D is unresolved. V was cut by 3 bases and J by 1 base, with 3 bases left in between. Germline V CDR1 and CDR2: MDHEN, SYDVKM. CDR3 length: 12 residues. CDR3 bases: TGTGCCAGCAGTTTCTCGAACACTGAAGCTTTCTTT. It specifies CASSFSNTEAFF. The whole variable domain, remainder taken from reference TRBV28 and TRBJ1-1, is DVKVTQSSRYLVKRTGEKVFLECVQDMDHENMFWYRQDPGLGLRLIYFSYDVKMKEKGDIPEGYSVSREKKERFSLILESASTNQTSMYLCASSFSNTEAFFGQGTRLTVV.

This sequence joins TRBV18 and TRBJ2-7; 12 bases match TRBD2. This CDR3 contains 15 residues. Germline V gene lookup returns CDR1 KGHSH and CDR2 LQKENI. The V and J ends lost 5 bases and 3 bases, in that order; junction bases with no gene match: 5. The CDR3 sequence: CASSGGTSGYYEQYF. As DNA, the CDR3 is TGTGCCAGCTCAGGCGGGACTAGCGGGTACTACGAGCAGTACTTC.

A few counts support this clone. V and J are TRBV19 and TRBJ2-2, with TRBD2 as a possible D gene (6 bases). The CDR3 is made up of 14 amino acids. The germline gives CDR1 LNHDA, CDR2 SQIVND (reference sequence). CDR3 nucleotide sequence: TGTGCAACCTCGGCGGGGCCGAACACCGGGGAGCTGTTTTTT. Its protein is CATSAGPNTGELFF.

The J gene is TRBJ2-1, the V gene TRBV19; D is perhaps TRBD2 (6 bases). CDR1 LNHDA and CDR2 SQIVND come from the germline V gene (reference sequence). The CDR3 extends over 16 amino acids. V was shortened by 6 bases and J by 4 bases, with 19 bases between the two germline ends. The CDR3 coding sequence is TGTGCCAGTAGCCCGGATGCGGGGTCGTCGTACAATGAGCAGTTCTTC. This sequence encodes CASSPDAGSSYNEQFF.

This chain links TRBV10-3 with TRBJ2-5; D is perhaps TRBD2 (6 bases). Per the germline V gene, CDR1 is ENHRY and CDR2 is SYGVKD. The CDR3 loop spans 14 amino acids. The V end was cut by 6 bases, the J end by 4 bases, with 15 bases between. The CDR3 here is CAISPAGGLETQYF. CDR3 DNA sequence: TGTGCCATCAGCCCCGCCGGGGGTCTAGAGACCCAGTACTTC.

The chain links TRBV5-6 to TRBJ2-7; maybe TRBD1 (6 bases). The CDR3 consists of 15 residues. The V and J ends lost 2 bases and 0 bases respectively, with 12 bases between them. CDR1 is SGHDT, CDR2 YYEEEE, per germline. The CDR3 nucleotides are TGTGCCAGCAGCTTAGGACAGCAAAGCTCCTACGAGCAGTACTTC. Residues: CASSLGQQSSYEQYF.

This chain links TRBV18 with TRBJ1-1, with D hard to call. Germline CDR1 and CDR2: KGHSH and LQKENI. The CDR3 sequence is 12 residues long. V was pared by 0 bases and J by 6 bases, with 5 bases between. For the CDR3, the DNA is TGTGCCAGCTCACCACCGGTGTCTGAAGCTTTCTTT. Encoded protein: CASSPPVSEAFF.

The chain joins TRBV27 to TRBJ1-1; D not certain. CDR1 is MNHEY, CDR2 SMNVEV, per germline (reference sequence). V gave up 3 bases and J gave up 5 bases, with 10 bases separating them. The CDR3 has 13 amino acids. In nucleotides, the CDR3 is TGTGCCAGCAGTTTTAACGGCCGGACTGAAGCTTTCTTT. This encodes CASSFNGRTEAFF.

Concerning this clone: The sample holds other DNA sequences that translate to the same CDR3. This sequence joins TRBV27 and TRBJ2-1; possibly TRBD2 for D (5 bases). The V end lost 3 bases, the J end lost 4 bases, and 10 bases lay between the germline ends. Germline lookup yields CDR1 MNHEY and CDR2 SMNVEV (reference sequence). CDR3 length: 14 amino acids. For the CDR3, the DNA is TGTGCCAGCAGTTTGGACTCTGGGTACAATGAGCAGTTCTTC. Translating gives CASSLDSGYNEQFF.

The rearrangement uses TRBV9 and TRBJ2-7; D might be TRBD1 (6 bases). The V end was cut by 0 bases, the J end by 0 bases, with 13 bases between. Germline lookup yields CDR1 SGDLS and CDR2 YYNGEE. There are 16 residues in the CDR3. The CDR3 protein is CASSVDSGASSYEQYF. The CDR3 DNA reads TGTGCCAGCAGCGTAGATTCAGGGGCGAGCTCCTACGAGCAGTACTTC.